The 17 T cell receptor beta chains below were found in one sample sequenced in a study of a mutant IDH1 vaccine in newly diagnosed glioma. These receptors' targets are unknown. Profiling relied on immunoSEQ multiplex PCR, and the TCRdb table lists in-frame clones only, not all of them. Of more than 55,000 clones listed, about 84% are singletons. As for time point: week 11, during vaccination. Each dose of the vaccine consisted of 300 ug of mutant IDH1 20-mer peptide, with topical imiquimod. The starting material was PBMCs, obtained from a glioma patient whose treatment included an IDH1 peptide vaccine. The receptors here all came from a man aged 25 to 40 with glioma.

The gene calls are TRBV9 and TRBJ1-4, with D hard to call. Trimming pared 3 bases from V and 9 bases from J, leaving 12 bases between. Germline-derived CDR1 and CDR2 are SGDLS and YYNGEE. The CDR3 is made up of 13 amino acids. CDR3 amino acids: CASSAEGTKKLFF. For the CDR3, the DNA is TGTGCCAGCAGCGCGGAGGGTACGAAAAAACTGTTTTTT.

This rearrangement joins TRBV7-9 to TRBJ2-7; TRBD1 or TRBD2 may be the D gene (5 bases each). V lost 0 bases and J 2 bases, leaving 14 bases between the germline ends. The length of the CDR3 is 16 residues. Per the germline V gene, CDR1 is SEHNR and CDR2 is FQNEAQ (reference sequence). CDR3: CASSLAPARGAYEQYF. The CDR3 bases are TGTGCCAGCAGCTTAGCGCCAGCGAGGGGTGCCTACGAGCAGTACTTC.

The chain joins TRBV6-6 to TRBJ2-7; 10 bases are shared with TRBD1. The V gene end was trimmed by 4 bases and the J gene end by 0 bases; junction bases not matched to a gene: 3. The CDR3 sequence is 15 residues long. CDR1 and CDR2 (germline): MNHNY, SVGAGI (reference sequence). The CDR3 reads CASSSDRGGSYEQYF. The CDR3 DNA reads TGTGCCAGCAGTTCGGACAGGGGGGGCTCCTACGAGCAGTACTTC.

The chain couples TRBV7-2 to TRBJ2-3; D remains unclear. The ends were cut back, 1 base at V and 2 bases at J, with 10 bases in the middle. The CDR3 is made up of 15 amino acids. Looked up from germline, CDR1 is SGHTA and CDR2 is FQGNSA. Written as DNA, the CDR3 is TGTGCCAGCAGCTTAGGAAATCCGGACACAGATACGCAGTATTTT. It translates to CASSLGNPDTDTQYF. Using reference TRBV7-2 and TRBJ2-3 for the parts outside the CDR3, the full variable domain is GAGVSQSPSNKVTEKGKDVELRCDPISGHTALYWYRQSLGQGLEFLIYFQGNSAPDKSGLPSDRFSAERTGGSVSTLTIQRTQQEDSAVYLCASSLGNPDTDTQYFGPGTRLTVL.

This rearrangement joins TRBV7-9 to TRBJ1-1; tentatively, D is TRBD1 (5 bases). V was pared by 6 bases and J by 5 bases, with 19 bases between. The CDR3 sequence is 15 residues long. Germline values: CDR1 SEHNR, CDR2 FQNEAQ (reference sequence). The CDR3 DNA reads TGTGCCAGCAGACAAATGCAGGGTATTTGGACTGAAGCTTTCTTT. Its translation: CASRQMQGIWTEAFF.

The chain joins TRBV9 to TRBJ2-7; 12 positions match TRBD1. J gave up 4 bases and V 4 bases, and 3 bases lay outside the gene matches. Germline V lookup: CDR1 SGDLS, CDR2 YYNGEE. The CDR3 is made up of 14 amino acids. CDR3 sequence reads: CASSPGQGAYEQYF. CDR3 coding DNA: TGTGCCAGCAGCCCGGGACAGGGGGCATACGAGCAGTACTTC.

The chain recombines TRBV7-9 with TRBJ2-5, with 8 bases identical to TRBD1. The J call is in doubt because the DNA end fits TRBJ2-7 better. Germline loops: CDR1 SEHNR, CDR2 FQNEAQ (reference sequence). The CDR3 covers 14 residues. The CDR3 sequence is CASSQVGQGNEQYF. The CDR3 DNA follows: TGTGCCAGCAGCCAAGTCGGACAGGGCAACGAGCAGTACTTC.

The CDR3 spells CASSERTSGSLFF. CDR3 coding DNA: TGTGCCAGCAGTGAAAGGACTAGCGGGAGCCTATTCTTC. The rearrangement links TRBV25-1 to TRBJ2-1, with 13 bases fitting TRBD2. Per germline, CDR1 MGHDK and CDR2 SYGVNS. The CDR3 extends over 13 amino acids. With 2 bases clipped from V and 16 bases from J, the junction kept 5 bases outside the gene matches.

This clone was detected only once. The chain joins TRBV15 to TRBJ1-5; D call uncertain. The germline CDR1 and CDR2 sequences are LNHNV and YYDKDF (reference sequence). The CDR3 is made up of 14 amino acids. V dropped 1 base and J dropped 7 bases, with 11 bases sitting between them. The CDR3 loop reads CATSRGGSPQPQHF. The CDR3 DNA sequence: TGTGCCACCAGCAGAGGAGGGTCCCCCCAGCCCCAGCATTTT. Variable domain in full (rest from reference TRBV15 and TRBJ1-5): DAMVIQNPRYQVTQFGKPVTLSCSQTLNHNVMYWYQQKSSQAPKLLFHYYDKDFNNEADTPDNFQSRRPNTSFCFLDIRSPGLGDTAMYLCATSRGGSPQPQHFGDGTRLSIL.

The genes are TRBV4-2 and TRBJ2-7; a weak D match, TRBD2 (6 bases). The CDR3 extends over 14 amino acids. The ends were cut back, 8 bases at V and 3 bases at J, with 17 bases in the middle. Germline V gene sequence: CDR1 LGHNA, CDR2 YNFKEQ. CDR3 region: CASQPIGGDYEQYF. In nucleotides, the CDR3 is TGTGCCAGCCAGCCCATAGGCGGGGACTACGAGCAGTACTTC.

The chain combines TRBV28 with TRBJ1-2, with D hard to call. V was trimmed by 4 bases and J by 3 bases, leaving 15 bases between them. This CDR3 region has 15 residues. CDR1 and CDR2 from the germline V gene are MDHEN and SYDVKM. The CDR3 protein is CASSSNIGPHYGYTF. CDR3 in DNA: TGTGCCAGCAGTTCTAATATAGGGCCCCACTATGGCTACACCTTC.

This chain joins TRBV7-9 and TRBJ1-2, with TRBD1 matching over 9 bases. The ends lost 3 bases at V and 8 bases at J; junction bases unmatched: 13. In germline, CDR1 is SEHNR, CDR2 FQNEAQ (reference sequence). CDR3 length: 16 amino acids. The DNA for the CDR3 is TGTGCCAGCAGCTTCTCTCAATCCGGACAGGGGAACGGCTACACCTTC. Translating gives CASSFSQSGQGNGYTF.

V usage is TRBV10-3 and J usage is TRBJ2-1; either TRBD1 or TRBD2 may supply D (5 bases each). V dropped 6 bases and J dropped 5 bases, with 11 bases sitting between them. Germline CDR1 is ENHRY and CDR2 is SYGVKD. This CDR3 region has 13 residues. The CDR3 coding sequence is TGTGCCATCAGGGGACCTATCAACAATGAGCAGTTCTTC. It specifies CAIRGPINNEQFF.

The chain recombines TRBV27 with TRBJ2-7; no reliable D call. Trimming removed 4 bases from V and 8 bases from J, with 12 bases in between. Germline-derived CDR1 and CDR2 are MNHEY and SMNVEV (reference sequence). The CDR3 is made up of 12 amino acids. CDR3 residues: CASSSAYDKQYF. DNA of the CDR3: TGTGCCAGCAGTTCGGCATACGATAAGCAGTACTTC.

This chain joins TRBV28 and TRBJ2-4; TRBD1 agrees at 8 bases. V trimming: 5 bases; J trimming: 0 bases; junction bases outside the gene matches: 9. CDR1 MDHEN and CDR2 SYDVKM come from the germline V gene. The CDR3 loop spans 17 amino acids. CDR3 coding DNA: TGTGCCAGCAGTCCCCCTGGACAGGGTCTAGCCAAAAACATTCAGTACTTC. It yields the protein CASSPPGQGLAKNIQYF.

The chain employs TRBV30 and TRBJ2-4; D possibly corresponds to TRBD2 (5 bases). The CDR3 totals 13 residues. Germline CDR1 reads GTSNPN; CDR2 reads SVGIG (reference sequence). V shed 4 bases and J shed 4 bases, with 11 bases lying between them. The CDR3 DNA is TGTGCCTGGAAATTGAGGGAAAAAAACATTCAGTACTTC. Translated, it gives CAWKLREKNIQYF.

The chain carries TRBV7-2 and TRBJ1-5, with D uncertain. This CDR3 has 13 residues. Germline values: CDR1 SGHTA, CDR2 FQGNSA. With 2 bases removed from V and 3 bases from J, the gap between germline ends came to 5 bases. DNA of the CDR3: TGTGCCAGCAGCTTATCGGCCAATCAGCCCCAGCATTTT. Residues: CASSLSANQPQHF.